This TCR beta chain was documented in a study of T cells in localized non-small cell lung cancer. Overall study findings and caveats: Highest T cell clonality was seen in uninvolved adjacent lung, surpassing that measured in tumor. Heterogeneity remains possible, as sequencing covered one tumor region only. Higher blood T cell density went with longer overall survival. Across samples, adjacent lung featured a median roughly 60 of the top 100 tumor clones.

Sequencing used immunoSEQ multiplex PCR; TCRdb keeps in-frame clones, though not all of them. The repertoire has about 77,000 clones, 88% of them found once; the top ten carry 20%. With respect to this clone: The target antigen is unknown.

Germline V lookup: CDR1 LNHDA, CDR2 SQIVND (reference sequence). Trimming at V came to 5 bases and at J to 0 bases, leaving 5 bases not matched to a gene. CDR3 length: 15 amino acids. The clonotype was recovered from a woman aged 40-69 years with stage I squamous cell lung carcinoma. Sequenced here: peripheral blood, sampled before any cancer treatment. This chain joins TRBV19 and TRBJ1-1; 8 bases line up with TRBD1. The CDR3 nucleotides read TGTGCCAGTAGTCCCCGGACAGGGCTGAACACTGAAGCTTTCTTT. Protein: CASSPRTGLNTEAFF.